Each of the 32 T cell receptor beta chains below was sequenced from the same sample in a study of regulatory T cells in long-lasting Graves disease. The time point: newly diagnosed GD, antithyroid drugs for less than 3 months. PBMCs provided the RNA from which the TCR library was made. According to the study, TCR beta libraries were built with iRepertoire HTBI primers and CDR3-region Arm-PCR. In TCRdb, the multiplex PCR reads were re-called with MiXCR into one record per CDR3 protein. Of hundreds of thousands of distinct CDR3 sequences listed, 16% are singletons. These sequences were also reported in another study, on T cells in Graves' hyperthyroidism and ophthalmopathy.

The material sequenced was peripheral blood mononuclear cells (PBMCs), taken at new diagnosis, from a patient treated with antithyroid drugs. The receptors originated from a young woman with Graves disease.

Many counts were recorded for this clonotype. This chain uses TRBV28 with TRBJ2-3; D is unclear. This CDR3 is built from 15 residues. V was clipped by 1 base and J by 3 bases, with 11 bases between them. Germline CDR1 MDHEN, CDR2 SYDVKM. CDR3 sequence: CASSLFGPATDTQYF. CDR3 in DNA: TGTGCCAGCAGTTTATTCGGGCCAGCTACAGATACGCAGTATTTT.

J is TRBJ1-2 and V is TRBV20-1; 8 bases agree with TRBD1. Per germline, CDR1 DFQATT and CDR2 SNEGSKA (reference sequence). The CDR3 is 13 residues long. With V trimmed by 5 bases and J by 6 bases, 8 bases remained unmatched. The CDR3 here is CSAPGAGGHGYTF. The CDR3 bases are TGCAGTGCTCCAGGGGCAGGGGGCCATGGCTACACCTTC.

This clonotype was recorded a few times. The V gene is TRBV9, the J gene TRBJ1-1; 7 bases agree with TRBD1. This CDR3 comprises 15 residues. CDR1 SGDLS and CDR2 YYNGEE come from the germline V gene. The V and J ends lost 0 bases and 4 bases, in that order; junction bases with no gene match: 6. CDR3 DNA: TGTGCCAGCAGCGTAGGACACAGGGGTGTCACTGAAGCTTTCTTT. Protein product: CASSVGHRGVTEAFF.

This clonotype was observed a handful of times. V usage is TRBV19 and J usage is TRBJ1-2; no definite D call. Trimming left V 3 bases short and J 4 bases short, with 9 bases between. From germline, CDR1 is LNHDA and CDR2 SQIVND (reference sequence). The CDR3 spans 13 residues. CDR3 loop: CASSIQLFYGYTF. The CDR3 nucleotides read TGTGCCAGTAGTATCCAGTTATTCTATGGCTACACCTTC.

This clonotype was counted ten times or more. The chain has TRBV2 and TRBJ2-2; 8 bases are shared with TRBD2. The CDR3 totals 17 residues. V dropped 4 bases and J dropped 3; count of bases not matched to a gene: 10. Germline loops: CDR1 SNHLY, CDR2 FYNNEI. CDR3 protein: CASSAIQIAGYTGELFF. DNA of the CDR3: TGTGCCAGCAGTGCTATTCAGATAGCGGGATACACCGGGGAGCTGTTTTTT.

At least ten counts were recorded for this clonotype. V usage is TRBV24-1 and J usage is TRBJ2-7, with 14 positions matching TRBD2. CDR3 length: 17 amino acids. V dropped 4 bases and J dropped 2; count of bases not matched to a gene: 6. Germline lookup yields CDR1 KGHDR and CDR2 SFDVKD. CDR3 sequence (DNA): TGTGCCACCAGTGACGCTAAGACTAGCGGGAGGGCCTACGAGCAGTACTTC. It translates to CATSDAKTSGRAYEQYF.

This clonotype was seen ten or more times. The rearrangement joins TRBV5-1 to TRBJ2-1; 9 nucleotides line up with TRBD2. The CDR3 totals 17 residues. After removal of 0 bases from V and 0 bases from J, the junction contained 4 bases not matched to a gene. Germline loops: CDR1 SGHRS, CDR2 YFSETQ. The CDR3 loop reads CASSLVAGGSSYNEQFF. For the CDR3, the DNA is TGCGCCAGCAGCTTGGTTGCGGGAGGGAGCTCCTACAATGAGCAGTTCTTC.

This clonotype was detected a few times. DNA for the CDR3: TGTGCCAGCAGCTTAGCTCGACCGCTCCGCACCGGGGAGCTGTTTTTT. It is translated as CASSLARPLRTGELFF. The rearrangement joins TRBV7-9 to TRBJ2-2; D is ambiguous. Trimming left V 0 bases short and J 4 bases short, with 12 bases between. The CDR3 spans 16 residues. Germline V gene lookup returns CDR1 SEHNR and CDR2 FQNEAQ (reference sequence).

This clonotype was recorded many times. The J gene is TRBJ1-2, the V gene TRBV12-3 or TRBV12-4; the D is unclear. The CDR3 extends over 13 amino acids. Trimming removed 3 bases from V and 4 bases from J, with 9 bases in between. The CDR3 is CASSFILSYGYTF. For the CDR3, the DNA is TGTGCCAGCAGTTTTATACTGAGCTATGGCTACACCTTC.

As regards this clonotype: The CDR3 does not close with the conserved phenylalanine or tryptophan, likely indicating a read error. The chain has TRBV3-1 and TRBJ2-1; D is undetermined. This CDR3 region has 13 residues. In germline, CDR1 is LGHDT, CDR2 YNNKEL (reference sequence). Trimming removed 5 bases at V and 3 bases at J, with 8 bases between. The CDR3 DNA sequence: TGTGCCAGCAGCTTTGCAGACTACAATGAGCAGTTCCTC. Protein product: CASSFADYNEQFL.

This clonotype was found many times. This chain joins TRBV6-1 and TRBJ2-1, with D hard to call. V lost 6 bases, J lost 2 bases, and 20 bases lay in between. Germline-derived CDR1 and CDR2 are MNHNS and SASEGT. The length of the CDR3 is 17 residues. CDR3 in amino acids: CASRLRNSLGPYNEQFF. CDR3 in DNA: TGTGCCAGCAGGTTGCGTAACAGCCTTGGACCCTACAATGAGCAGTTCTTC.

A remark on this clonotype: The CDR3 carries no conserved terminal phenylalanine or tryptophan, so it likely arises from a read error. This chain links TRBV27 with TRBJ2-7; D is uncertain. The CDR3 length is 13 residues. V lost 5 bases to trimming and J lost 2 bases, with 10 bases between them. Germline loops: CDR1 MNHEY, CDR2 SMNVEV (reference sequence). The CDR3 is CASSLGQTYEQYL. The CDR3 bases are TGTGCCAGCAGTCTCGGGCAAACCTACGAGCAGTACCTC.

The sample holds many counts of this clonotype. The rearrangement links TRBV27 to TRBJ2-1; TRBD2 agrees at 13 bases. CDR1 and CDR2 (germline): MNHEY, SMNVEV (reference sequence). V shed 4 bases, J shed 9 bases, and the junction held 9 bases outside the gene matches. The CDR3 runs 16 residues. DNA of the CDR3: TGTGCCAGCAGTTCGAATGGACTAGCGGGAGTGGGTGAGCAGTTCTTC. Amino acid sequence: CASSSNGLAGVGEQFF.

This clonotype was detected ten times or more. The chain employs TRBV6-5 and TRBJ2-5; D not resolved. Deletions cut 2 bases from V and 2 bases from J, with 9 bases between. The CDR3 is made up of 14 amino acids. Germline V gene lookup returns CDR1 MNHEY and CDR2 SVGAGI. CDR3 DNA: TGTGCCAGCAGTTACGGCTCCCGGCAAGAGACCCAGTACTTC. It translates to CASSYGSRQETQYF.

The sample holds a few counts of this clonotype. The V gene is TRBV30, the J gene TRBJ1-5; TRBD1 aligns across 9 bases. This CDR3 contains 16 residues. V shed 0 bases, J shed 7 bases, and the junction held 10 bases outside the gene matches. Germline V lookup: CDR1 GTSNPN, CDR2 SVGIG (reference sequence). The CDR3 loop is CAWSVQGAGGNQPQHF. The CDR3 DNA reads TGTGCCTGGAGTGTACAGGGGGCAGGGGGGAACCAGCCCCAGCATTTT.

The rearrangement links TRBV9 to TRBJ2-2, with TRBD2 as a possible D gene (7 bases). This CDR3 is built from 17 residues. V was trimmed by 7 bases and J by 0 bases, leaving 19 bases between them. The germline gives CDR1 SGDLS, CDR2 YYNGEE. CDR3 sequence reads: CASGGVGGRANTGELFF. Here the CDR3 DNA reads TGTGCCAGCGGGGGGGTCGGGGGGCGAGCGAACACCGGGGAGCTGTTTTTT.

This clonotype was observed many times. The rearrangement joins TRBV7-2 to TRBJ2-1, with 7 bases lining up with TRBD1. Germline CDR1 and CDR2: SGHTA and FQGNSA. The CDR3 runs 13 residues. Unmatched junction bases numbered 1, after V lost 4 bases and J lost 4 bases. CDR3 in DNA: TGTGCCAGCAGCTCGGACAGGTACAATGAGCAGTTCTTC. Its protein is CASSSDRYNEQFF.

The chain joins TRBV6-2 or TRBV6-3 to TRBJ2-2, with D maybe TRBD1 (5 bases). Trimming stripped 2 bases from V and 4 bases from J, with 11 bases between. CDR3 length: 15 amino acids. Germline V gives CDR1 MNHEY, CDR2 SVGEGT. CDR3 amino acids: CASSYSRRGTGELFF. The DNA of the CDR3 is TGTGCCAGCAGTTACAGTAGAAGGGGCACCGGGGAGCTGTTTTTT.

This chain joins TRBV19 and TRBJ1-1; 12 bases are shared with TRBD1. This CDR3 is 18 amino acids long. CDR1 and CDR2 (germline): LNHDA, SQIVND (reference sequence). V dropped 3 bases and J dropped 10; count of bases not matched to a gene: 18. Here the CDR3 reads CASSMKSRDRGRGSSAFF. Here the CDR3 DNA reads TGTGCCAGTAGTATGAAGAGCCGGGACAGGGGGCGAGGTAGCTCAGCTTTCTTT.

The rearrangement joins TRBV27 to TRBJ1-2; possible D gene TRBD1, 5 bases. Per germline, CDR1 MNHEY and CDR2 SMNVEV (reference sequence). This CDR3 has 12 residues. Between the trimmed V and J ends, which lost 4 bases and 8 bases, there was a span of 11 bases. CDR3 coding DNA: TGTGCCAGCAGTTCCGTGAGGGGAGGCTACACCTTC. It specifies CASSSVRGGYTF.

Regarding this clonotype: A read error may be the cause here, since a much bigger clone is one base away. The genes are TRBV5-1 and TRBJ1-2; 7 bases match TRBD1. The junction had 5 bases not matched to a gene; V was cut back by 5 bases and J by 7 bases. The germline V gene has CDR1 SGHRS and CDR2 YFSETQ. This CDR3 is 12 amino acids long. The CDR3: CASSITGVGYTF. The DNA for the CDR3 is TGCGCCAGCAGTATTACAGGGGTTGGCTACACCTTC.

This clonotype showed up just a few times. The chain's CDR3 is CSADGTGEIMSSYNEQFF. CDR3 DNA: TGCAGCGCCGACGGGACAGGGGAAATAATGAGCTCCTACAATGAGCAGTTCTTC. The chain has TRBV29-1 and TRBJ2-1; 10 bases are shared with TRBD1. The CDR3 is 18 amino acids. Per the germline V gene, CDR1 is SQVTM and CDR2 is ANQGSEA. With V trimmed by 7 bases and J by 0 bases, 15 bases remained unmatched.

There are many counts of this clonotype. The genes are TRBV2 and TRBJ2-7, with TRBD2 matching over 8 bases. Germline V gene lookup returns CDR1 SNHLY and CDR2 FYNNEI. This CDR3 has 14 amino acids. With V trimmed by 2 bases and J by 3 bases, 3 bases remained unmatched. CDR3 sequence reads: CASSEFGTSYEQYF. The CDR3 DNA follows: TGTGCCAGCAGTGAATTCGGGACTAGCTACGAGCAGTACTTC.

J is TRBJ2-5 and V is TRBV2, with 7 bases lining up with TRBD1. With V trimmed by 4 bases and J by 0 bases, 5 bases remained unmatched. This CDR3 is built from 15 residues. The germline V gene encodes CDR1 SNHLY and CDR2 FYNNEI. The CDR3 DNA reads as TGTGCCAGCAGTGGCCTGGGACAGAACCAAGAGACCCAGTACTTC. It translates to CASSGLGQNQETQYF.

This rearrangement joins TRBV7-9 to TRBJ1-2; a possible D gene is TRBD1 (5 bases). Per germline, CDR1 SEHNR and CDR2 FQNEAQ (reference sequence). This CDR3 has 11 residues. V shed 11 bases and J shed 4 bases, with 11 bases lying between them. The CDR3 loop is CAGGGTYGYTF. The CDR3 nucleotides are TGTGCCGGCGGGGGTACCTATGGCTACACCTTC. Combining the CDR3 with reference TRBV7-9 and TRBJ1-2 gives the whole variable domain DTGVSQNPRHKITKRGQNVTFRCDPISEHNRLYWYRQTLGQGPEFLTYFQNEAQLEKSRLLSDRFSAERPKGSFSTLEIQRTEQGDSAMYLCAGGGTYGYTFGSGTRLTVV.

The sample holds many counts of this clonotype. This chain joins TRBV27 and TRBJ2-7; TRBD1 matches at 9 bases. CDR1 is MNHEY and CDR2 is SMNVEV in the germline V gene (reference sequence). This CDR3 is 15 amino acids long. The ends lost 4 bases at V and 3 bases at J; junction bases unmatched: 7. CDR3 DNA sequence: TGTGCCAGCAGTTCCCTCGGGACAGGGAACTACGAGCAGTACTTC. It yields the protein CASSSLGTGNYEQYF.

The chain employs TRBV28 and TRBJ1-1, with 11 positions matching TRBD1. Germline V gene data show CDR1 as MDHEN and CDR2 as SYDVKM. CDR3 length: 15 residues. Losses at the gene ends were 6 bases for V and 4 bases for J; bases not matched to a gene: 7. This CDR3 is CASRSPGTGGTEAFF. The DNA of the CDR3 is TGTGCCAGCAGGTCCCCCGGGACAGGGGGCACTGAAGCTTTCTTT.

The chain carries TRBV19 and TRBJ2-5; D might be TRBD2 (6 bases). The CDR3 runs 15 residues. Per the germline V gene, CDR1 is LNHDA and CDR2 is SQIVND (reference sequence). Between the trimmed V and J ends, which lost 4 bases and 5 bases, there was a span of 17 bases. The CDR3, as DNA: TGTGCCAGTAGTACACTAGCAGGAGGGCCGGAGACCCAGTACTTC. This translates into CASSTLAGGPETQYF. Variable domain in full (rest from reference TRBV19 and TRBJ2-5): DGGITQSPKYLFRKEGQNVTLSCEQNLNHDAMYWYRQDPGQGLRLIYYSQIVNDFQKGDIAEGYSVSREKKESFPLTVTSAQKNPTAFYLCASSTLAGGPETQYFGPGTRLLVL.

The gene calls are TRBV20-1 and TRBJ2-1; TRBD2 agrees at 9 bases. In germline, CDR1 is DFQATT, CDR2 SNEGSKA (reference sequence). This CDR3 is 17 amino acids long. Germline trimming cut 6 bases from V and 2 bases from J; bases unmatched to any gene: 14. The CDR3 sequence: CSALRRLGGGAYNEQFF. Here the CDR3 DNA reads TGCAGTGCCCTTAGGCGGTTGGGCGGGGGGGCCTACAATGAGCAGTTCTTC.

This clonotype has a count of ten or more. The genes are TRBV28 and TRBJ1-5, with 7 nucleotides matching TRBD1. Per the germline V gene, CDR1 is MDHEN and CDR2 is SYDVKM. V was clipped by 3 bases and J by 3 bases; unmatched bases: 5. CDR3 length: 15 residues. The CDR3 protein is CASSFSRGANQPQHF. As DNA, the CDR3 is TGTGCCAGCAGTTTCTCCAGGGGGGCCAATCAGCCCCAGCATTTT.

Many counts were recorded for this clonotype. The chain uses TRBV20-1 and TRBJ2-7; D might be TRBD2 (6 bases). V gave up 6 bases and J gave up 3 bases, with 18 bases separating them. Germline-derived CDR1 and CDR2 are DFQATT and SNEGSKA (reference sequence). This CDR3 contains 14 residues. Here the CDR3 reads CSAPGAAGIYEQYF. In DNA form, the CDR3 reads TGCAGTGCCCCCGGGGCGGCGGGAATCTACGAGCAGTACTTC.

The chain links TRBV5-1 to TRBJ1-4, with 7 bases fitting TRBD1. The CDR3 totals 15 residues. Germline assignment: CDR1 SGHRS and CDR2 YFSETQ. Germline trimming cut 2 bases from V and 4 bases from J; bases unmatched to any gene: 5. This CDR3 reads CASSFGTVSNEKLFF. CDR3 nucleotides: TGCGCCAGCAGCTTTGGGACAGTGAGTAATGAAAAACTGTTTTTT.